This TCR beta chain was captured by sequencing in a study of radiotherapy plus CTLA-4 blockade in lung cancer. The overall study: Among enrolled patients, less than 20% responded and 31% achieved disease control. Study-wide results and caveats: How blood T cell clones changed early, along with interferon-beta, reportedly forecast response best. Following radiotherapy plus ipilimumab, tumor-derived TCR clones expanded in the blood.

In the case of this clone: Its specificity is not known.

TCRdb's table, derived via immunoSEQ multiplex PCR, lists solely in-frame clones and lacks some. Among 55,000 to 80,000 clones listed, 80% to 90% were seen once. Germline CDR1 reads LNHDA; CDR2 reads SQIVND (reference sequence). The CDR3 spans 14 residues. Trimming took 3 bases from V and 4 from J, leaving 12 bases between them. Chemo-refractory metastatic non-small-cell lung cancer patients were treated with focal radiation plus CTLA-4 blockade with ipilimumab. The sequence came from a human donor with non-small cell lung cancer that progressed on radiotherapy plus ipilimumab. V usage is TRBV19 and J usage is TRBJ1-2; D is unresolved. Sequenced material: peripheral blood, taken from a patient treated with radiotherapy plus ipilimumab. CDR3 in amino acids: CASSIQGFGYGYTF. DNA of the CDR3: TGTGCCAGTAGTATCCAAGGGTTCGGCTATGGCTACACCTTC.